The rows below give T cell receptor beta chains drawn from one sample of a study of T cell responses to AZD1222 COVID-19 vaccine. Profiled with immunoSEQ multiplex PCR; TCRdb holds only in-frame clones, not every one. The sample lists tens of thousands of clones; around 90% were seen once. The sequences come from peripheral blood, collected on day 0 of AZD1222 vaccination. The receptors were gathered from an adult in good health. Each CDR3 is given with its conserved first and last residue. Fields, in order: J gene, clone size, D gene, V gene, CDR3 protein, CDR3 DNA. A D gene is named only where the DNA matches it firmly. Rows may omit the clone size; those that give it use once, few, many or a size class.

TRBJ1-3 | - | - | TRBV30 | CAWGDGGTSGNTIYF | TGTGCCTGGGGAGACGGGGGGACCTCTGGAAACACCATATATTTT
TRBJ2-3 | few | - | TRBV7-8 | CASSPGFSSTDTQYF | TGTGCCAGCAGTCCAGGGTTTTCTAGCACAGATACGCAGTATTTT
TRBJ1-6 | - | - | TRBV5-5 | CASSFSPLSYNSPLHF | TGTGCCAGCAGCTTCAGCCCACTGTCCTATAATTCACCCCTCCACTTT
TRBJ2-3 | - | TRBD2 | TRBV7-7 | CASSLSGLADTQYF | TGTGCTAGCAGCTTATCGGGACTAGCGGATACGCAGTATTTT
TRBJ2-3 | - | TRBD2 | TRBV9 | CASSVVPGGTQYF | TGTGCCAGCAGCGTAGTCCCGGGGGGTACGCAGTATTTT
TRBJ2-3 | - | - | TRBV4-2 | CASSQVKRGTDTQYF | TGTGCCAGCAGCCAAGTCAAGCGGGGCACAGATACGCAGTATTTT
TRBJ1-6 | - | TRBD1 | TRBV30 | CAWSGQESSPLHF | TGTGCCTGGAGCGGACAGGAAAGTTCACCCCTCCACTTT
TRBJ1-5 | - | - | TRBV4-1 | CASSQDSGQPQHF | TGCGCCAGCAGCCAAGATTCGGGGCAGCCCCAGCATTTT
TRBJ2-1 | - | - | TRBV7-3 | CASSLTPANEQFF | TGTGCCAGCAGCTTAACCCCTGCCAATGAGCAGTTCTTC
TRBJ1-5 | - | TRBD1 | TRBV28 | CASSLSTGGNQPQHF | TGTGCCAGCAGCCTTTCGACAGGGGGCAATCAGCCCCAGCATTTT
TRBJ1-3 | - | - | TRBV5-4 | CASSLTGSGNTIYF | TGTGCCAGCAGCTTGACCGGGTCCGGAAACACCATATATTTT
TRBJ2-3 | few | - | TRBV15 | CATSGTEGRPGDTQYF | TGTGCCACCAGCGGCACCGAGGGGCGACCCGGGGATACGCAGTATTTT
TRBJ1-1 | - | - | TRBV13 | CASSSLRDTEAFF | TGTGCCAGCAGCTCTCTTAGGGACACTGAAGCTTTCTTT
TRBJ2-7 | - | TRBD1 | TRBV30 | CALTGQLDYEQYF | TGTGCCTTAACGGGACAGTTAGACTACGAGCAGTACTTC
TRBJ2-2 | - | - | TRBV6-5 | CASSYSWGIRAGELFF | TGTGCCAGCAGTTACTCGTGGGGGATTCGGGCCGGGGAGCTGTTTTTT
TRBJ2-2 | once | - | TRBV6-2/TRBV6-3 | CASSYSPAVGGELFF | TGTGCCAGCAGTTACTCTCCGGCAGTTGGCGGGGAGCTGTTTTTT
TRBJ2-1 | - | - | TRBV5-1 | CASIPDRGDLGGGQFF | TGCGCCAGCATCCCCGACAGGGGCGATTTGGGAGGGGGCCAGTTCTTC
TRBJ2-7 | - | - | TRBV6-5 | CASSRASYEQYF | TGTGCCAGCAGCAGGGCGTCCTACGAGCAGTACTTC
TRBJ2-3 | few | - | TRBV12-3/TRBV12-4 | CASSFADTQYF | TGTGCCAGCAGTTTCGCAGATACGCAGTATTTT
TRBJ1-4 | - | TRBD1 | TRBV2 | CASSSGGVRATNEKLFF | TGTGCCAGCAGTTCAGGGGGCGTGCGCGCAACTAATGAAAAACTGTTTTTT
TRBJ1-5 | - | TRBD1 | TRBV28 | CASSLLQGAINQPQHF | TGTGCCAGCAGTTTACTCCAGGGGGCTATCAATCAGCCCCAGCATTTT
TRBJ1-2 | - | - | TRBV7-9 | CASSSGTGGHYGYTF | TGTGCCAGCAGCTCCGGAACGGGGGGCCACTATGGCTACACCTTC
TRBJ2-2 | - | - | TRBV4-1 | CASSRSGTGELFF | TGCGCCAGCAGCCGTTCGGGCACCGGGGAGCTGTTTTTT
TRBJ1-3 | once | TRBD1 | TRBV13 | CASSLTGTGGNTIYF | TGTGCCAGCAGCTTAACCGGGACAGGGGGTAACACCATATATTTT
TRBJ1-6 | - | - | TRBV7-8 | CASSLGVIGSPLHF | TGTGCCAGCAGCTTAGGAGTTATCGGTTCACCCCTCCACTTT
TRBJ2-2 | - | - | TRBV9 | CASSVVGGLYTGELFF | TGTGCCAGCAGCGTAGTTGGGGGACTCTACACCGGGGAGCTGTTTTTT
TRBJ1-1 | - | TRBD1 | TRBV29-1 | CSVEGQMNTEAFF | TGCAGCGTTGAGGGACAGATGAACACTGAAGCTTTCTTT
TRBJ1-5 | few | - | TRBV19 | CASSPRVGGMRQPQHF | TGTGCCAGTAGTCCCCGTGTTGGGGGGATGCGCCAGCCCCAGCATTTT
TRBJ1-2 | - | - | TRBV5-1 | CASSSEGANYGYTF | TGCGCCAGCAGCTCGGAAGGGGCTAACTATGGCTACACCTTC
TRBJ1-1 | - | - | TRBV3-1/TRBV3-2 | CASSQGQGGSAKAEAFF | TGTGCCAGCAGCCAAGGGCAAGGGGGGTCCGCCAAGGCTGAAGCTTTCTTT
TRBJ1-2 | - | TRBD1 | TRBV15 | CATSRRTGANDYGYTF | TGTGCCACCAGCAGGCGGACAGGGGCGAACGACTATGGCTACACCTTC
TRBJ1-5 | - | - | TRBV4-1 | CASSQGGFHSNQPQHF | TGCGCCAGCAGCCAAGGAGGGTTCCATAGCAATCAGCCCCAGCATTTT
TRBJ1-2 | once | TRBD1 | TRBV30 | CAFNQGANYGYTF | TGTGCCTTTAATCAGGGGGCAAACTATGGCTACACCTTC